This TCR beta chain was retrieved from a study of blood T cell repertoires in COVID-19. Study details: The United States, Italy and Spain supplied acute and convalescent COVID-19 samples.

The CDR3 is 15 residues long. Losses at the gene ends were 2 bases for V and 12 bases for J; bases not matched to a gene: 10. Germline V gene sequence: CDR1 LGHNT, CDR2 FRNRAP. Authors' processing steps: The assay estimated nucleated cells by amplifying reference gene primers. Libraries were prepared by immunoSEQ multiplex PCR; TCRdb keeps only in-frame clonotypes and omits some of them. V and J calls and clone size are given by that table; D and trimming were obtained from the DNA. The sample contains approximately 61,000 clones, over 70% of which appear only once. The chain links TRBV12-5 to TRBJ1-4, with 9 bases aligning to TRBD1. Material: peripheral blood. This sequence was found in a human donor in a cohort sampled during active COVID-19. The CDR3 coding sequence is TGTGCTAGTGGTTTGAATCCCGGGACAGGGATCGAACTGTTTTTT. Translated: CASGLNPGTGIELFF. Variable domain in full (rest from reference TRBV12-5 and TRBJ1-4): DARVTQTPRHKVTEMGQEVTMRCQPILGHNTVFWYRQTMMQGLELLAYFRNRAPLDDSGMPKDRFSAEMPDATLATLKIQPSEPRDSAVYFCASGLNPGTGIELFFGSGTQLSVL.